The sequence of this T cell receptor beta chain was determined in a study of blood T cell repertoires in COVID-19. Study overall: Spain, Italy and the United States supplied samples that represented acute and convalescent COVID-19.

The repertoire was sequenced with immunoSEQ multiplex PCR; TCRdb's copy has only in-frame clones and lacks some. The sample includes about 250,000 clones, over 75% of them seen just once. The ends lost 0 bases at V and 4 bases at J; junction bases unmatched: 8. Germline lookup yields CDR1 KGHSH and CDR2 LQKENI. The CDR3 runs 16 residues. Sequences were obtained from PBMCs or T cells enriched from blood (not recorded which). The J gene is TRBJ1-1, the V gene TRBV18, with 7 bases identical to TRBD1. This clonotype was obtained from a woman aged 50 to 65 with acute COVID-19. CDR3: CASSPPEGAGGTEAFF. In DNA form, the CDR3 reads TGTGCCAGCTCACCACCGGAGGGGGCTGGGGGCACTGAAGCTTTCTTT.